The clone carrying this T cell receptor beta chain has just one count. Antigen unknown. V was clipped by 4 bases and J by 8 bases, with 17 bases between them. CDR3 length equals 15 residues. Germline CDR1 LGHNA, CDR2 YSLEER. This sample is part of a study of T cells after posttransplantation cyclophosphamide. Study-level findings and limits: Later blood repertoires were often dominated by clones from the donor CD8+ memory compartment.

This table comes from immunoSEQ multiplex PCR, and its TCRdb copy is limited to in-frame clones, with some not included. The sample yields approximately 50,000 clones, 94% seen once. This receptor was identified in a woman aged 25 to 39 in good health and a related stem cell transplant donor. The V and J genes are TRBV4-3 and TRBJ1-4; D call uncertain. What was sequenced was PBMCs. The CDR3 region has the DNA TGCGCCAGCAGCCGCCGTGGAGGGTTAGGCGAAAAACTGTTTTTT. This codes for CASSRRGGLGEKLFF.